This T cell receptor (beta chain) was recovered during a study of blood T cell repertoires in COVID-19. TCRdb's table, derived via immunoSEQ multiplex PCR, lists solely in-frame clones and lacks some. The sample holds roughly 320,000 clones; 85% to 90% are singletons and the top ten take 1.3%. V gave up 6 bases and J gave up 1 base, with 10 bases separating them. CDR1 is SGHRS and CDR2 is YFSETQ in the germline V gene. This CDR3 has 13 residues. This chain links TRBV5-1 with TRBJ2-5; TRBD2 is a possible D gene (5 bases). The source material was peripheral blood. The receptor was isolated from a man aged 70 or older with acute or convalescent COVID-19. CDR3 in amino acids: CASKPGSQETQYF. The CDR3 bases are TGCGCCAGCAAACCGGGGAGCCAAGAGACCCAGTACTTC.